Sequencing of this T cell receptor (beta chain) was carried out in a study of immune reconstitution after stem cell transplant in scleroderma. TCRdb itself ran the RT-PCR reads through MiXCR, one entry per CDR3 protein. The sample lists about 4,800 distinct CDR3 sequences; about 9.2% were seen once. This clonotype was observed a handful of times. CDR3 length: 14 residues. Germline V CDR1 and CDR2: SGHRS, YFSETQ. V was pared by 0 bases and J by 7 bases, with 4 bases of the junction left unmatched. Sample collection was performed before or after autologous hematopoietic stem cell transplantation (not recorded which). The sequence derives from a male donor with systemic sclerosis. The chain couples TRBV5-1 to TRBJ2-1; 7 nucleotides line up with TRBD1. The CDR3: CASSLGQGRNEQFF. In nucleotides, the CDR3 is TGCGCCAGCAGCTTGGGACAGGGTAGGAATGAGCAGTTCTTC.